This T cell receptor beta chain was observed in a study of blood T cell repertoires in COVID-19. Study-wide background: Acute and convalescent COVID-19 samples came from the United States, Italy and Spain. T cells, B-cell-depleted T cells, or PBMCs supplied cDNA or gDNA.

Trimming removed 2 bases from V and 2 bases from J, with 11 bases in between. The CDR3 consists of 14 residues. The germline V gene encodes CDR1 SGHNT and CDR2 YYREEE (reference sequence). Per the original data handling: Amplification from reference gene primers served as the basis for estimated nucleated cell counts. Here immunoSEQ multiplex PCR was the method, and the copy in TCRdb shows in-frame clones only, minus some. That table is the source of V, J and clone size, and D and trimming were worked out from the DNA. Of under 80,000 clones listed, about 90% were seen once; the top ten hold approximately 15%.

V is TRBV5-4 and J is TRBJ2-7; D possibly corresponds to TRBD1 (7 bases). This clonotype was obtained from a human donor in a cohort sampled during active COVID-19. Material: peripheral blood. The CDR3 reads CASSFQGGTYEQYF. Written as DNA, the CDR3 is TGTGCCAGCAGCTTTCAGGGGGGAACCTACGAGCAGTACTTC. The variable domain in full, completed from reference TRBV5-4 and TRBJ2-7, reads ETGVTQSPTHLIKTRGQQVTLRCSSQSGHNTVSWYQQALGQGPQFIFQYYREEENGRGNFPPRFSGLQFPNYSSELNVNALELDDSALYLCASSFQGGTYEQYFGPGTRLTVT.